A single sample is the source of the 19 T cell receptor beta chains below, sequenced in a study of blood T cells in healthy people across ages. A sample-barcoded 5' primer and a J-beta primer mix were used in a second PCR of roughly 6 to 12 cycles. TCRdb re-analysed the 5' RACE reads in MiXCR, keeping a single row per CDR3 protein. The profile shows about 1.7 million distinct CDR3 sequences, 28% of them singletons. The material sequenced was blood. These receptors came from a woman in her thirties in good health.

This clonotype was observed a few times. This chain links TRBV30 with TRBJ2-3; the D gene is possibly TRBD1 (6 bases). There are 16 residues in the CDR3. The germline V gene has CDR1 GTSNPN and CDR2 SVGIG (reference sequence). Trimming removed 2 bases at V and 4 bases at J, with 19 bases between. CDR3 in amino acids: CAWSKETGGSPDTQYF. The CDR3 DNA is TGTGCCTGGAGTAAGGAGACAGGAGGTAGCCCAGATACGCAGTATTTT.

There are a few counts of this clonotype. V is TRBV5-6 and J is TRBJ1-5; D unclear. The length of the CDR3 is 13 residues. Trimming left V 6 bases short and J 7 bases short, with 14 bases between. The V gene's germline CDR1 is SGHDT and CDR2 YYEEEE. The CDR3 loop is CASNDGVWQPQHF. CDR3 nucleotide sequence: TGTGCCAGCAACGATGGGGTTTGGCAGCCCCAGCATTTT.

This clonotype appeared a few times. The V call is TRBV7-3, the J call TRBJ2-6; TRBD1 matches at 9 bases. This CDR3 is built from 17 residues. From germline, CDR1 is SGHTA and CDR2 FQGTGA. Trimming at V came to 3 bases and at J to 3 bases, leaving 6 bases not matched to a gene. Here the CDR3 reads CASSFGGQGGGANVLTF. The CDR3 nucleotides are TGTGCCAGCAGCTTTGGGGGACAGGGTGGTGGGGCCAACGTCCTGACTTTC.

This clonotype was seen at least ten times. The chain carries TRBV29-1 and TRBJ2-1; D is undetermined. CDR1 SQVTM and CDR2 ANQGSEA come from the germline V gene. Trimming took 4 bases from V and 3 from J, leaving 13 bases between them. The CDR3 loop spans 14 amino acids. The DNA of the CDR3 is TGCAGCGTTGGCGTCCCCCAAAACTACAATGAGCAGTTCTTC. It yields the protein CSVGVPQNYNEQFF.

The V gene is TRBV5-6, the J gene TRBJ1-1; D uncertain. The CDR3 contains 17 residues. Germline V gene lookup returns CDR1 SGHDT and CDR2 YYEEEE. Trimming pared 0 bases from V and 0 bases from J, leaving 15 bases between. This CDR3 reads CASSLANRVGLNTEAFF. The CDR3 DNA follows: TGTGCCAGCAGCTTGGCCAATCGCGTGGGGTTGAACACTGAAGCTTTCTTT.

In this sample, this clonotype turned up many times. V and J are TRBV12-3 or TRBV12-4 and TRBJ2-7; 7 bases map to TRBD2. This CDR3 has 13 amino acids. Trimming took 4 bases from V and 2 from J; bases not matched to a gene: 2. The CDR3 DNA follows: TGTGCCAGCAGTTATCGGGGGGCCTACGAGCAGTACTTC. Its translation: CASSYRGAYEQYF.

In this sample, this clonotype turned up a few times. The chain employs TRBV4-2 and TRBJ2-5; 8 nucleotides align to TRBD2. The CDR3 has 14 residues. Unmatched junction bases numbered 5, after V lost 3 bases and J lost 5 bases. Germline CDR1 LGHNA, CDR2 YNFKEQ. CDR3 protein: CASSQDTSGETQYF. The CDR3 coding sequence is TGTGCCAGCAGCCAGGACACTAGCGGCGAGACCCAGTACTTC.

The CDR3 spells CASSLMPGSYEQFF. The DNA for the CDR3 is TGTGCCAGCAGCTTGATGCCAGGCTCCTACGAGCAGTTCTTC. The rearrangement joins TRBV5-5 to TRBJ2-1; no clear D. CDR1 is SGHKS and CDR2 is YYEKEE in the germline V gene (reference sequence). The germline V and J ends were trimmed by 1 base and 10 bases, with 15 bases remaining between them. This CDR3 is 14 amino acids long.

Only a few counts were recorded for this clonotype. The CDR3 sequence is CATGVQGQSGYTF. CDR3 DNA: TGTGCCACCGGAGTACAGGGGCAAAGTGGCTACACCTTC. J is TRBJ1-2 and V is TRBV10-3; TRBD1 matches 7 bases. Germline CDR1 ENHRY, CDR2 SYGVKD. This CDR3 is 13 amino acids long. After removal of 10 bases from V and 7 bases from J, the junction contained 12 bases not matched to a gene.

The chain recombines TRBV21-1 with TRBJ2-3; the D call TRBD2 from the table was never checked on the DNA. TRBV21-1 is termed a pseudogene. The CDR3 runs to 17 residues. The DNA of the CDR3 is TGTGCCAGCACCCCCTCGGGGAATCGGGACTATCCAGATACGCAGTATTTT. It translates to CASTPSGNRDYPDTQYF.

A few counts support this clonotype. The chain uses TRBV2 and TRBJ2-1, with 8 bases identical to TRBD2. J lost 2 bases, V lost 4 bases, and 1 base had no gene match. CDR1 is SNHLY and CDR2 is FYNNEI in the germline V gene. The CDR3 has 14 residues. The CDR3 DNA is TGTGCCAGCAGTGGGGGACTAGCCTACAATGAGCAGTTCTTC. The encoded protein is CASSGGLAYNEQFF.

This clonotype has only a few counts. The V gene is TRBV20-1, the J gene TRBJ2-2, with no clear D. The V end lost 5 bases, the J end lost 4 bases, and 17 bases lay between the germline ends. Looked up from germline, CDR1 is DFQATT and CDR2 is SNEGSKA (reference sequence). The CDR3 totals 15 residues. The CDR3 is CSAFPSGDFTGELFF. CDR3 in DNA: TGCAGTGCTTTCCCCTCGGGCGATTTCACCGGGGAGCTGTTTTTT.

The chain joins TRBV11-2 to TRBJ2-7; D is unclear. Germline V lookup: CDR1 SGHAT, CDR2 FQNNGV. V dropped 0 bases and J dropped 3 bases, with 12 bases sitting between them. CDR3 length: 15 residues. The CDR3 is CASSLDSSDDYEQYF. The CDR3 nucleotides read TGTGCCAGCAGCTTAGATTCGTCCGACGACTACGAGCAGTACTTC.

This clonotype was detected ten times or more. This rearrangement joins TRBV20-1 to TRBJ2-7; 8 bases map to TRBD2. The V gene end was trimmed by 3 bases and the J gene end by 0 bases; junction bases not matched to a gene: 7. This CDR3 has 15 amino acids. CDR1 is DFQATT and CDR2 is SNEGSKA in the germline V gene (reference sequence). The DNA of the CDR3 is TGCAGTGCTAGTGGGGTAGCGGGGAGCTCCTACGAGCAGTACTTC. Protein product: CSASGVAGSSYEQYF.

This clonotype has just a few counts. V gene TRBV3-1 combines with J gene TRBJ2-7; 7 bases are shared with TRBD2. This CDR3 comprises 15 residues. The germline V gene has CDR1 LGHDT and CDR2 YNNKEL (reference sequence). V gave up 5 bases and J gave up 0 bases; unmatched junction bases: 7. The CDR3 loop reads CASSWGGVTSYEQYF. CDR3 coding DNA: TGTGCCAGCAGCTGGGGGGGGGTTACCTCCTACGAGCAGTACTTC.

This clonotype came up a few times. The V call is TRBV20-1, the J call TRBJ1-1; no clear D gene. Per germline, CDR1 DFQATT and CDR2 SNEGSKA (reference sequence). The CDR3 length is 14 residues. V was pared by 0 bases and J by 2 bases, with 10 bases between. This CDR3 is CSARDRITNTEAFF. CDR3 DNA sequence: TGCAGTGCTAGAGATCGGATCACAAACACTGAAGCTTTCTTT.

This clonotype was observed a few times. DNA for the CDR3: TGTGCCAGCAGCTCTCAGGTAGTAAAACGGGAGGGTCCCCCGGGAGAGCAGTTCTTC. This encodes CASSSQVVKREGPPGEQFF. The chain links TRBV5-6 to TRBJ2-1; 8 bases map to TRBD2. Looked up from germline, CDR1 is SGHDT and CDR2 is YYEEEE. The CDR3 sequence is 19 residues long. After removal of 3 bases from V and 10 bases from J, the junction contained 24 bases not matched to a gene.

The J gene is TRBJ1-5, the V gene TRBV12-3 or TRBV12-4, with D possibly matching TRBD1 (6 bases). This CDR3 has 12 residues. Deletions cut 4 bases from V and 6 bases from J, with 7 bases between. CDR3 DNA: TGTGCCAGCAGTTGGGGGCCTCAGCCCCAGCATTTT. It translates to CASSWGPQPQHF.

Worth noting for this clonotype: One base away lies a much larger clone, so this may be a sequencing read error. The V call is TRBV6-5, the J call TRBJ2-1, with 7 bases identical to TRBD1. The CDR3 sequence is 13 residues long. The junction had 9 bases not matched to a gene; V was cut back by 2 bases and J by 14 bases. CDR1 is MNHEY, CDR2 SVGAGI, per germline. The CDR3 DNA sequence: TGTGCCAGCAGTTACGGGGAATCCGGGACAGAGTTCTTC. Protein: CASSYGESGTEFF.